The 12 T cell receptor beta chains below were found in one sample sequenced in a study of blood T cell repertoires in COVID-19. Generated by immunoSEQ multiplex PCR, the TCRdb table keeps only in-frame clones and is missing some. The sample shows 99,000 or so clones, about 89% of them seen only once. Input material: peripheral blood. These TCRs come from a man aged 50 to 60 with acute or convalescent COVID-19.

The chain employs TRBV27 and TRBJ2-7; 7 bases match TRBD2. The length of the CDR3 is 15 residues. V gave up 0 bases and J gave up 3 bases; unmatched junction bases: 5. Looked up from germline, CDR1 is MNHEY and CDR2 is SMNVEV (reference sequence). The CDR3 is CASSLSGLVVYEQYF. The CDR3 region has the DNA TGTGCCAGCAGTTTATCCGGACTAGTTGTCTACGAGCAGTACTTC.

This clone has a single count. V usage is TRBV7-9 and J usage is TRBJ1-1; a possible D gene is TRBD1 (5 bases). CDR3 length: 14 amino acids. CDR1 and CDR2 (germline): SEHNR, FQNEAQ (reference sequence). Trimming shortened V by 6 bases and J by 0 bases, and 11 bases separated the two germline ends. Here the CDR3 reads CASRLGQMNTEAFF. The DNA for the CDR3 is TGTGCCAGCAGGTTGGGGCAGATGAACACTGAAGCTTTCTTT.

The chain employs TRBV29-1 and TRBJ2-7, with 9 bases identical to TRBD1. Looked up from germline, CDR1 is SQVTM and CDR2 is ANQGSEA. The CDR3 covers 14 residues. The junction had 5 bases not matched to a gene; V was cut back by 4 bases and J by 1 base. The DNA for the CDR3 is TGCAGCGTTGGTGTTGGGACAGGGTCCTACGAGCAGTACTTC. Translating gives CSVGVGTGSYEQYF.

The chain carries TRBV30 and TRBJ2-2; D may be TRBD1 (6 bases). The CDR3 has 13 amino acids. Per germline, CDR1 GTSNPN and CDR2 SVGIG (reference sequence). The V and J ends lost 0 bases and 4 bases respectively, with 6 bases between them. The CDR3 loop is CAWSVQGTGELFF. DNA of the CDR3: TGTGCCTGGAGTGTACAGGGCACCGGGGAGCTGTTTTTT. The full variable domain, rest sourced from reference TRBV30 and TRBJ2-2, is SQTIHQWPATLVQPVGSPLSLECTVEGTSNPNLYWYRQAAGRGLQLLFYSVGIGQISSEVPQNLSASRPQDRQFILSSKKLLLSDSGFYLCAWSVQGTGELFFGEGSRLTVL.

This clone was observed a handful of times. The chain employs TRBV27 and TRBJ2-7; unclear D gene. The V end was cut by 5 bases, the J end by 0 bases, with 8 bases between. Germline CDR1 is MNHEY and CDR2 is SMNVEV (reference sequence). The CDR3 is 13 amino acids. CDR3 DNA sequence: TGTGCCAGCAGTCGCCGCGGCTCCTACGAGCAGTACTTC. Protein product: CASSRRGSYEQYF.

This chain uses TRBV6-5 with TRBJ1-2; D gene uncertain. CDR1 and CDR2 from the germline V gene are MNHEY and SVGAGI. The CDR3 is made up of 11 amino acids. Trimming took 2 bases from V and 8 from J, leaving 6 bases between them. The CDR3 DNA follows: TGTGCCAGCAGTTACGAGGGCGGCTACACCTTC. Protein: CASSYEGGYTF.

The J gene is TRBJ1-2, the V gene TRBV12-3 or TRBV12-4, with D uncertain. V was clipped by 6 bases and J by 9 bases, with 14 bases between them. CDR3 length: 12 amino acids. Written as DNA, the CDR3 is TGTGCCAGCAGGCTAGGCGGGTTGAGCTACACCTTC. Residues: CASRLGGLSYTF.

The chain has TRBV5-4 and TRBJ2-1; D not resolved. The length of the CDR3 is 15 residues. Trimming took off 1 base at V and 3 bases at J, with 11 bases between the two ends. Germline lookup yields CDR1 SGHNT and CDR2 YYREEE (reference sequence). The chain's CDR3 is CASSLTGSGYNEQFF. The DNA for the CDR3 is TGTGCCAGCAGCTTGACCGGGTCCGGCTACAATGAGCAGTTCTTC.

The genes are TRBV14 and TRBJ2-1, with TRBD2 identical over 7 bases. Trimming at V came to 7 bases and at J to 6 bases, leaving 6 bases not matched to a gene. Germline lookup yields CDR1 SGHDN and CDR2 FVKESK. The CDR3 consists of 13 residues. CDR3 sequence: CASTLGGSNEQFF. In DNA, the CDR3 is TGTGCCAGCACCTTGGGGGGGTCCAATGAGCAGTTCTTC.

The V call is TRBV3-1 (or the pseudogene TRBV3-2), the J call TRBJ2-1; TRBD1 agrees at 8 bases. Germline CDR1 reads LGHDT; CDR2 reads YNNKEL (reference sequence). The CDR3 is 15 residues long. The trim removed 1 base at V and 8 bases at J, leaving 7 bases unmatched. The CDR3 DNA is TGTGCCAGCAGCCAAGCCTCGGACAGGGCCTATGAGCAGTTCTTC. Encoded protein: CASSQASDRAYEQFF.

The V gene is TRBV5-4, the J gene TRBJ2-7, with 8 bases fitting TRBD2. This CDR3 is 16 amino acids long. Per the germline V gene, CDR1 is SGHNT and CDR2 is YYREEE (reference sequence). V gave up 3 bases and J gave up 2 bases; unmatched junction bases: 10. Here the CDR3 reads CASSSRPGGRTYEQYF. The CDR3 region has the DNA TGTGCCAGCAGCTCCCGGCCGGGGGGGCGAACCTACGAGCAGTACTTC.

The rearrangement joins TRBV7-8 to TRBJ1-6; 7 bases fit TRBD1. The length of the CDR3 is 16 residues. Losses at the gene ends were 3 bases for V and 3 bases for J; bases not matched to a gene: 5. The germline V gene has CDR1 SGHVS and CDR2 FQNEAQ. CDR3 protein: CASSLGGQLYNSPLHF. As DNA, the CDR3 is TGTGCCAGCAGCTTGGGGGGACAGCTCTATAATTCACCCCTCCACTTT.